This TCR beta chain was retrieved from a study of monozygotic twins with inflammatory bowel disease. Study findings and constraints: On the inverse Simpson index, IBD patients scored lower for TCRbeta diversity than healthy co-twins.

With the 5' RACE reads reprocessed, TCRdb shows one record per CDR3 protein and no DNA. The sample spans 330,000 or so distinct CDR3 sequences; the ten largest clones claim roughly 2%. As to this clonotype: Its antigen is undetermined.

CDR3 length: 15 residues. The germline CDR1 and CDR2 sequences are SGDLS and YYNGEE. This chain joins TRBV9 and TRBJ1-3; there is no DNA to check the TCRdb D call of TRBD1. This receptor was taken from a human donor with ulcerative colitis or Crohn's disease, or a healthy co-twin of an affected twin (not recorded which). The sample consisted of blood. The CDR3 sequence is CASSDDSRSGNTIYF.